This T cell receptor beta chain was sequenced in a study of CD8 T cells in Susac syndrome. Reverse transcription of roughly 0.5 to 1 ug RNA was performed with random hexamers. Each CDR3 protein is one row after TCRdb ran MiXCR on the immunoSEQ multiplex PCR reads. The repertoire consists of 150,000 to 200,000 distinct CDR3 sequences, with roughly nine tenths occurring once and the leading ten covering 0.087%. This CDR3 region has 16 residues. Germline V gene sequence: CDR1 KGHSH, CDR2 LQKENI. V dropped 1 base and J dropped 0 bases, with 13 bases sitting between them. The rearrangement uses TRBV18 and TRBJ2-7; D is possibly TRBD2 (5 bases). This clonotype was obtained from a human donor with Susac syndrome. Sequencing used CD4+ T cells from PBMCs. The CDR3 bases are TGTGCCAGCTCACCACGTGGTCGGGGAGACTCCTACGAGCAGTACTTC. Its protein is CASSPRGRGDSYEQYF.